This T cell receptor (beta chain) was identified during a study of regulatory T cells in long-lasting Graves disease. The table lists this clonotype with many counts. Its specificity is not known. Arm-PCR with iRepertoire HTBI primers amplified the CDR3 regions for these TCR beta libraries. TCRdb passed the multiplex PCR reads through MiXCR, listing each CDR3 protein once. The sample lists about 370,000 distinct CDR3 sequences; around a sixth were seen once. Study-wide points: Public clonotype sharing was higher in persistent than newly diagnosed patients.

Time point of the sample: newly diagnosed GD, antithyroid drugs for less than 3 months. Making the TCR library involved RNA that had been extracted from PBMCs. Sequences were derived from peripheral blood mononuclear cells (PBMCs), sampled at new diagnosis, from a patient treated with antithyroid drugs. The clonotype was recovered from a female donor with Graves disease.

CDR3 sequence (DNA): TGCAGCGTTGGAAAGGACAGGGAGAACTATGGCTACACCTTC. Translating gives CSVGKDRENYGYTF. This sequence joins TRBV29-1 and TRBJ1-2, with 8 nucleotides matching TRBD1. The CDR3 runs 14 residues. V gave up 4 bases and J gave up 2 bases; unmatched junction bases: 6. Germline V lookup: CDR1 SQVTM, CDR2 ANQGSEA.